The source of this T cell receptor (beta chain) is a study of cytomegalovirus exposure and HLA in healthy donors. The PCR used 60 Vbeta and 13 Jbeta primers. Sequenced by immunoSEQ multiplex PCR; TCRdb stores in-frame clones only, minus some. The table lists 93,000 or so clones. In regard to this clone: What it recognizes is unknown.

Overall study findings and caveats: Cytomegalovirus association was listed for approximately 150 TCR beta chains.

This CDR3 contains 14 residues. The V end lost 6 bases, the J end lost 6 bases, and 15 bases lay between the germline ends. Germline assignment: CDR1 SEHNR and CDR2 FQNEAQ (reference sequence). The TCR originated in a man between 35 and 55 years old in good health and CMV-seronegative. The J gene is TRBJ2-1, the V gene TRBV7-9; D may be TRBD2 (5 bases). The sample comprised PBMCs. DNA of the CDR3: TGTGCCAGCAGGCGGGTAGGGCGAGGCAATGAGCAGTTCTTC. It translates to CASRRVGRGNEQFF.